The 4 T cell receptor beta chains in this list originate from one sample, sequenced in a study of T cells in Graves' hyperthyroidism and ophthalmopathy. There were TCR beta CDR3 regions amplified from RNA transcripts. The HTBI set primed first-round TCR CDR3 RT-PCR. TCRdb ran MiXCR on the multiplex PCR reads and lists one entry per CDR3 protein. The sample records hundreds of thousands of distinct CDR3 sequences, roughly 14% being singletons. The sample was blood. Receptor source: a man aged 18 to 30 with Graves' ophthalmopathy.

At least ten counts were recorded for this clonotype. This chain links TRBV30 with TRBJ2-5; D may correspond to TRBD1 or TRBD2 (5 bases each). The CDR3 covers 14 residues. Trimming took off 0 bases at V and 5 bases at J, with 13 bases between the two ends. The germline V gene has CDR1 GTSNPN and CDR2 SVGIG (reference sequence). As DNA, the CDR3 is TGTGCCTGGAGTGTCCCAGGGTGGGGGGAGACCCAGTACTTC. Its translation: CAWSVPGWGETQYF.

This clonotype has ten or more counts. CDR3 protein: CASRGLIGPDTQYF. In nucleotides, the CDR3 is TGTGCCAGCAGGGGTCTGATAGGGCCAGATACGCAGTATTTT. The V call is TRBV12-3 or TRBV12-4, the J call TRBJ2-3; D unresolved. Trimming pared 6 bases from V and 4 bases from J, leaving 14 bases between. The CDR3 has 14 amino acids.

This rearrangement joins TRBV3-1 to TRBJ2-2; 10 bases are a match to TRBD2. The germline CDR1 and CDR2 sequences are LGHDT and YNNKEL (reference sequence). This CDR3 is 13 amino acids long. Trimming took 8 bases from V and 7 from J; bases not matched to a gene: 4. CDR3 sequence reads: CASLAGEVGELFF. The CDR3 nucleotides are TGTGCCAGCCTAGCGGGAGAAGTCGGGGAGCTGTTTTTT.

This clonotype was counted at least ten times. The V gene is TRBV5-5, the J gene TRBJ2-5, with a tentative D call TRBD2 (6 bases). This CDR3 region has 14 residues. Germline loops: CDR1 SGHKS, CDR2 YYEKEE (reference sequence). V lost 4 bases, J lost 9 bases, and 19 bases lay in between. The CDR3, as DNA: TGTGCCAGCAGCCCCTTCAGCACGGGGGAGGCCCAGTACTTC. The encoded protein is CASSPFSTGEAQYF.